This T cell receptor beta chain is drawn from a study of type 1 regulatory T cells. Study at large: T-allo10 is an in vitro-generated, Tr1-enriched CD4 T cell product specific for alloantigen. Notes on the study in general: Compared with non-Tr1 cells, Tr1 cells showed a narrower TCR repertoire.

This clonotype appeared a few times. Its antigen is still unknown. One entry per CDR3 protein, called by TCRdb with MiXCR from the reads. The data contain fewer than 75,000 distinct CDR3 sequences, around 49% of them singletons. The CDR3 consists of 15 residues. Germline V CDR1 and CDR2: SGHRS, YFSETQ. V shed 4 bases, J shed 12 bases, and the junction held 13 bases outside the gene matches. The material sequenced was cultured non-Tr1 T cells, either the whole culture or a sorted T cell fraction (not recorded which). The chain couples TRBV5-1 to TRBJ2-1, with 10 bases matching TRBD2. This receptor was obtained from a human donor in good health. Here the CDR3 reads CASSPSGGLRPGQFF. CDR3 nucleotide sequence: TGCGCCAGCAGCCCTAGCGGGGGCCTCCGGCCGGGGCAGTTCTTC.